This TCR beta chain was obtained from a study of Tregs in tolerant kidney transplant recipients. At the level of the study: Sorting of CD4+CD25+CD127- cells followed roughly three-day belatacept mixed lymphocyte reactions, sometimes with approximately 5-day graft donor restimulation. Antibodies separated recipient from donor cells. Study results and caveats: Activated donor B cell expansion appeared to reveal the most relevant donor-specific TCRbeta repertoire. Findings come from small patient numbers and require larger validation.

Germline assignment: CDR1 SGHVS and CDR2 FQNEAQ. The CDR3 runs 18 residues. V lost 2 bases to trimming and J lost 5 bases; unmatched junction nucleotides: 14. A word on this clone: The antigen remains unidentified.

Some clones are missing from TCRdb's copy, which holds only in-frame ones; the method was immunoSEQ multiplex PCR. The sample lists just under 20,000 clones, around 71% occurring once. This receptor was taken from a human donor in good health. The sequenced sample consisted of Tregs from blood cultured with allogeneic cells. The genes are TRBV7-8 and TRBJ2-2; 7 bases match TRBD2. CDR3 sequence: CASSLLTLWGGSTGELFF. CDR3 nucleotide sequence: TGTGCCAGCAGCTTATTGACTCTCTGGGGGGGAAGTACCGGGGAGCTGTTTTTT. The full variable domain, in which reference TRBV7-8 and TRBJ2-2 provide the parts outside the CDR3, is GAGVSQSPRYKVAKRGQDVALRCDPISGHVSLFWYQQALGQGPEFLTYFQNEAQLDKSGLPSDRFFAERPEGSVSTLKIQRTQQEDSAVYLCASSLLTLWGGSTGELFFGEGSRLTVL.